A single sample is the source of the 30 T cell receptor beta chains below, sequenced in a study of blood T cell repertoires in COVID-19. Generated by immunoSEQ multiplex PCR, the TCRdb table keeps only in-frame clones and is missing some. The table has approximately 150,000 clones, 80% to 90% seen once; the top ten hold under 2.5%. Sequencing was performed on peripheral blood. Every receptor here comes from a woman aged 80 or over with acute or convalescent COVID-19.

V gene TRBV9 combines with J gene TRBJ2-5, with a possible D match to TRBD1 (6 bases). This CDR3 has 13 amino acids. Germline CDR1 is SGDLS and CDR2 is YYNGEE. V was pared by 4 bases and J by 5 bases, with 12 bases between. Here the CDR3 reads CASSPNRVETQYF. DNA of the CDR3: TGTGCCAGCAGCCCTAACAGGGTCGAGACCCAGTACTTC.

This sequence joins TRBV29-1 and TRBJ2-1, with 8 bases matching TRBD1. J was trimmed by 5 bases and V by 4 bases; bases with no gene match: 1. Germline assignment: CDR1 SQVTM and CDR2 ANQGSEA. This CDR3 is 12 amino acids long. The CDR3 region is CSVGQGNNEQFF. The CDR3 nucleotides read TGCAGCGTTGGACAGGGGAACAATGAGCAGTTCTTC.

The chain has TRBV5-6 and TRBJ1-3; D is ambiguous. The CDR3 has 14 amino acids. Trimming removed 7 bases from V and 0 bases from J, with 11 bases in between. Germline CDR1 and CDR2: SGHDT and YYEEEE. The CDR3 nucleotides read TGTGCCAGCTCATCTACTCGCTCTGGAAACACCATATATTTT. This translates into CASSSTRSGNTIYF.

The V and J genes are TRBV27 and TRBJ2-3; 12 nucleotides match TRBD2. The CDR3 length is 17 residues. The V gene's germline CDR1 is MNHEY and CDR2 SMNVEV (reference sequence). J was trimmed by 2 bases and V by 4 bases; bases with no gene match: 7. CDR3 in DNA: TGTGCCAGCAGTTGGCAACTAGCGGGGGGCCACACAGATACGCAGTATTTT. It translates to CASSWQLAGGHTDTQYF.

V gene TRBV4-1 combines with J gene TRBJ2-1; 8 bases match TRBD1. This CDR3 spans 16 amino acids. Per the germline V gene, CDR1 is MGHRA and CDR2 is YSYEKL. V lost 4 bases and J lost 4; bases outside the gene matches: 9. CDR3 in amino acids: CASSRDPGQVYNEQFF. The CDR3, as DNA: TGCGCCAGCAGCCGCGACCCGGGACAGGTATACAATGAGCAGTTCTTC.

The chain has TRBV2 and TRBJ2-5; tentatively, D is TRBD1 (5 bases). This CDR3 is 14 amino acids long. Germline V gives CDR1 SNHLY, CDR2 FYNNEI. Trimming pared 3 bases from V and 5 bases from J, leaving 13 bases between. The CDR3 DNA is TGTGCCAGCAGTGAGTCTGTACCAGGGGAGACCCAGTACTTC. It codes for CASSESVPGETQYF.

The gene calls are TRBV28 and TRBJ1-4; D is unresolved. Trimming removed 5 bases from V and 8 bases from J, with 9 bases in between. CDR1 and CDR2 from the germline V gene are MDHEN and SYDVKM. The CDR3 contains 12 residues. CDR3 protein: CASSPPVEKLFF. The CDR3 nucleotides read TGTGCCAGCAGTCCCCCGGTCGAAAAACTGTTTTTT.

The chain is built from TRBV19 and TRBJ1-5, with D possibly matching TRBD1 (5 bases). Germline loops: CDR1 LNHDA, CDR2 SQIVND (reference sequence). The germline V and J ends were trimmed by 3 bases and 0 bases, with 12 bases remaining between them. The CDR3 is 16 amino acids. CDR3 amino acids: CASSIRRGNSNQPQHF. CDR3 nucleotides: TGTGCCAGTAGTATTCGGCGGGGCAATAGCAATCAGCCCCAGCATTTT.

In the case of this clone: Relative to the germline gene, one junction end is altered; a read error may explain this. DNA of the CDR3: TGTGCCAGCAGCTTAGGCCGGTCTTACTCCTTC. Translation: CASSLGRSYSF. The chain combines TRBV9 with TRBJ1-2; D unclear. The CDR3 length is 11 residues. The germline CDR1 and CDR2 sequences are SGDLS and YYNGEE.

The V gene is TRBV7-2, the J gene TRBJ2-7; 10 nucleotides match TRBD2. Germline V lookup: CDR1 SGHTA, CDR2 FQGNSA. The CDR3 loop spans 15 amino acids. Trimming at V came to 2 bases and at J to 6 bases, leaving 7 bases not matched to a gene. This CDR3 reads CASSLPLAGAREQYF. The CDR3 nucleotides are TGTGCCAGCAGCTTACCCCTAGCGGGGGCCCGCGAGCAGTACTTC.

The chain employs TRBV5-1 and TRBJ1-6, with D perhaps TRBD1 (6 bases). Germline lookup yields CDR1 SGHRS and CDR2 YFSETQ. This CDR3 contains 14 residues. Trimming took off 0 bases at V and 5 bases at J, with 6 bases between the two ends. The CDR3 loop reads CASSLDRDNSPLHF. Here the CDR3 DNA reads TGCGCCAGCAGCTTGGACAGGGATAATTCACCCCTCCACTTT.

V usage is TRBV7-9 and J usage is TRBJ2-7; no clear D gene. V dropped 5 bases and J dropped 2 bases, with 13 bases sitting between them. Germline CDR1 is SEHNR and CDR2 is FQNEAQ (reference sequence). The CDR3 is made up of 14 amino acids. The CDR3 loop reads CASSHSLSPYEQYF. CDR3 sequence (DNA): TGTGCCAGCAGCCATAGTCTTTCCCCCTACGAGCAGTACTTC. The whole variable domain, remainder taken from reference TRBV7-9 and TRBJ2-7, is DTGVSQNPRHKITKRGQNVTFRCDPISEHNRLYWYRQTLGQGPEFLTYFQNEAQLEKSRLLSDRFSAERPKGSFSTLEIQRTEQGDSAMYLCASSHSLSPYEQYFGPGTRLTVT.

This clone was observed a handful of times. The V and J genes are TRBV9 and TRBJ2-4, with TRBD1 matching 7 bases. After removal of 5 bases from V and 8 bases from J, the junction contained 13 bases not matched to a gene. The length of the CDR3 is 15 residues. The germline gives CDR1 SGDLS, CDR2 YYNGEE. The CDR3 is CASSFGTEGIDIQYF. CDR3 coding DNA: TGTGCCAGCAGTTTCGGGACAGAGGGAATTGACATTCAGTACTTC.

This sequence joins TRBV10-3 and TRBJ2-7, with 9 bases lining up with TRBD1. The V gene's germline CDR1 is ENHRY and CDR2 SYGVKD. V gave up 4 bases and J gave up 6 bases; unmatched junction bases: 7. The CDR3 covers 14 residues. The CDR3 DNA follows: TGTGCCATCAGTGGGGGGACAGGGTTTAGCGAGCAGTACTTC. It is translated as CAISGGTGFSEQYF.

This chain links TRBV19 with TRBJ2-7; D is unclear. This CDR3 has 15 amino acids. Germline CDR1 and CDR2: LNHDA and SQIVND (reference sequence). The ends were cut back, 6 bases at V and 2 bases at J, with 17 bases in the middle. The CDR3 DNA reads TGTGCCAGTAGCCAGGAACGGTTACCTACCTACGAGCAGTACTTC. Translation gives CASSQERLPTYEQYF.

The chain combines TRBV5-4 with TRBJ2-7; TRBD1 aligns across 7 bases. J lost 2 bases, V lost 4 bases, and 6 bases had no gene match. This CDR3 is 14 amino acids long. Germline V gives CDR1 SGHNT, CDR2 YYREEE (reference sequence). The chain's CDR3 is CASSRGGETYEQYF. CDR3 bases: TGTGCCAGCAGCCGAGGGGGCGAGACCTACGAGCAGTACTTC.

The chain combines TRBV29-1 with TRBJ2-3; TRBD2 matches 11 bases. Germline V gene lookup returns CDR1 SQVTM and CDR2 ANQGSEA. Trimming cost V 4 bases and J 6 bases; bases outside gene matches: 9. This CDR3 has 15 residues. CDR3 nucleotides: TGCAGCGTTGCTTCGCTAGCGGGAGGTTACGATACGCAGTATTTT. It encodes CSVASLAGGYDTQYF.

The CDR3 loop reads CASSLGTGGENEKLFF. For the CDR3, the DNA is TGTGCCAGTAGTCTAGGGACAGGGGGCGAAAATGAAAAACTGTTTTTT. The chain joins TRBV19 to TRBJ1-4, with 12 bases identical to TRBD1. Germline lookup yields CDR1 LNHDA and CDR2 SQIVND (reference sequence). With 5 bases clipped from V and 5 bases from J, the junction kept 6 bases outside the gene matches. The CDR3 is 16 residues long.

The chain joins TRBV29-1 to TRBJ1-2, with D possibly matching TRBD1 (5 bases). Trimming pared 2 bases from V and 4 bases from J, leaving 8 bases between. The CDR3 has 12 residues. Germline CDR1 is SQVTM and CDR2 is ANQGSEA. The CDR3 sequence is CSVETGSYGYTF. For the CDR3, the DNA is TGCAGCGTTGAAACAGGCAGCTATGGCTACACCTTC.

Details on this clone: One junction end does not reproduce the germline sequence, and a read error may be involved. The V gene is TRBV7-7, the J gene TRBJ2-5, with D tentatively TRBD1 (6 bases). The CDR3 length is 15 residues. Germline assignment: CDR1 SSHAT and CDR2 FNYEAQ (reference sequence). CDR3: CASSPGKGGEGTQYF. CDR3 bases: TGTGCTAGCAGCCCGGGCAAAGGGGGTGAAGGGACCCAGTACTTC.

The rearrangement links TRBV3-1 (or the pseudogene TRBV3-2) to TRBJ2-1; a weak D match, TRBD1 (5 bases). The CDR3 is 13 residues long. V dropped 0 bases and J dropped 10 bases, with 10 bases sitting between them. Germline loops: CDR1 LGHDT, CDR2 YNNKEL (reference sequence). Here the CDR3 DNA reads TGTGCCAGCAGCCAAGATCAGGACACGGAGCAGTTCTTC. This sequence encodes CASSQDQDTEQFF.

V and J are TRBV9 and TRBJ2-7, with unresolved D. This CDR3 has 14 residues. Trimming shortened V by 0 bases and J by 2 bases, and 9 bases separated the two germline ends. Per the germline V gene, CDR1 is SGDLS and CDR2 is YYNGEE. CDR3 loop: CASSVDDGAYEQYF. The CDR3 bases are TGTGCCAGCAGCGTAGATGACGGAGCCTACGAGCAGTACTTC. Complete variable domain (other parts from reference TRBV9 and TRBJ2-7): DSGVTQTPKHLITATGQRVTLRCSPRSGDLSVYWYQQSLDQGLQFLIQYYNGEERAKGNILERFSAQQFPDLHSELNLSSLELGDSALYFCASSVDDGAYEQYFGPGTRLTVT.

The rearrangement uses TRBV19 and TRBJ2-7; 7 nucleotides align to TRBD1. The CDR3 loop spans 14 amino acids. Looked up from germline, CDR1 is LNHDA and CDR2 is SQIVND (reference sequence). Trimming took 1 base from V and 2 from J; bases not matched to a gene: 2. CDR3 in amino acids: CASSIVGTAYEQYF. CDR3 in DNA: TGTGCCAGTAGTATAGTGGGGACAGCCTACGAGCAGTACTTC.

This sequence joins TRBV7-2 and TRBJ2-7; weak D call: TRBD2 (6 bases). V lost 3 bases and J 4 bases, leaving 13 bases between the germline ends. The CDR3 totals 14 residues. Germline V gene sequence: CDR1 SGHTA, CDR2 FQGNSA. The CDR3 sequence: CASSFSGGEYEQYF. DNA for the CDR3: TGTGCCAGCAGCTTCTCAGGAGGGGAGTACGAGCAGTACTTC.

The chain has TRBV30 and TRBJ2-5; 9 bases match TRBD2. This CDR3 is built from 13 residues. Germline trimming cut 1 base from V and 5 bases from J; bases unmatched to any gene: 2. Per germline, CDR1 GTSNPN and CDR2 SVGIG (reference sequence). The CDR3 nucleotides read TGTGCCTGGAGTGGGACTAGCGTTGAGACCCAGTACTTC. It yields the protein CAWSGTSVETQYF.

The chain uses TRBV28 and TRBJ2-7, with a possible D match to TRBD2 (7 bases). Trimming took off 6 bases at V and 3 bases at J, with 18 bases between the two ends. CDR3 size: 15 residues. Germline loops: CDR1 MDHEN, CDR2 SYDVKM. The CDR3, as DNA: TGTGCCAGCAGCCATATGGCGGGGGCCATCTACGAGCAGTACTTC. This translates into CASSHMAGAIYEQYF.

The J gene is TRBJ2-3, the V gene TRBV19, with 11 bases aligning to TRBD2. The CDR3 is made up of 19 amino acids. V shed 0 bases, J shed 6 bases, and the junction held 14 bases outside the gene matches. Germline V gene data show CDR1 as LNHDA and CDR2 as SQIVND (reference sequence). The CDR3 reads CASSIERLAGGLSSDTQYF. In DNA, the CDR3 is TGTGCCAGTAGTATAGAACGTCTAGCGGGGGGATTATCGTCGGATACGCAGTATTTT.

The CDR3 nucleotides read TGCGCCAGCAGCCAACAGGTTGGGAATTCACCCCTCCACTTT. This translates into CASSQQVGNSPLHF. The chain couples TRBV4-3 to TRBJ1-6; D gene ambiguous. V dropped 2 bases and J dropped 7 bases, with 9 bases sitting between them. Germline V gene lookup returns CDR1 LGHNA and CDR2 YSLEER. The CDR3 sequence is 14 residues long.

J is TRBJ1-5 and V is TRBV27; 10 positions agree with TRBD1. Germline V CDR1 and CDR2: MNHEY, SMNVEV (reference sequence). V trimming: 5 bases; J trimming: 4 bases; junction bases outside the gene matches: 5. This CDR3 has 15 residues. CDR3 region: CASSGGTGVNQPQHF. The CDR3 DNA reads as TGTGCCAGCAGTGGGGGGACAGGGGTGAATCAGCCCCAGCATTTT.

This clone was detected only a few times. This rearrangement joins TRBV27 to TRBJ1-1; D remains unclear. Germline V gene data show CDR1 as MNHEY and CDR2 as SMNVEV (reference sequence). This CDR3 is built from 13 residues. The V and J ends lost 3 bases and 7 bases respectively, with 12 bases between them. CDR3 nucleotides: TGTGCCAGCAGTTTCCGTAGCGGGCTTGAAGCTTTCTTT. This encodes CASSFRSGLEAFF.